Below, 11 T cell receptor beta chains from the same sample are listed, as sequenced in a study of immune heterogeneity within non-small cell lung tumors. Multiplex PCR relied on 32 V and 13 J primers to amplify TCR beta CDR3. TCRdb re-called the multiplex PCR reads through MiXCR, storing one row per CDR3 protein. Altogether about 21,000 distinct CDR3 sequences are present, 28% being singletons, with the ten largest covering 4% to 5.5%. The template for each sample was approximately 0.65 ug of genomic DNA, which had been extracted from bulk tumor tissue. Several biopsies were collected from each primary tumor during surgery. They were spaced as far apart as possible within the tumor mass. Curative surgical treatment was performed in patients who had newly diagnosed, untreated non-small cell lung cancer. Sequences were obtained from lung tumor tissue. The receptors were sampled from a man in his forties with non-small cell lung cancer.

About this clonotype itself: Sequence at one end of the junction differs from germline and may be a read error. The rearrangement joins TRBV28 to TRBJ2-5; TRBD1 aligns across 9 bases. Per germline, CDR1 MDHEN and CDR2 SYDVKM. The CDR3 totals 16 residues. CDR3 residues: CATSLSGTGPQETQYF. CDR3 sequence (DNA): TGTGCCACCAGTTTATCCGGGACAGGGCCCCAAGAGACCCAGTACTTC. Full variable domain (outside the CDR3, taken from reference TRBV28 and TRBJ2-5): DVKVTQSSRYLVKRTGEKVFLECVQDMDHENMFWYRQDPGLGLRLIYFSYDVKMKEKGDIPEGYSVSREKKERFSLILESASTNQTSMYLCATSLSGTGPQETQYFGPGTRLLVL.

This clonotype was seen ten or more times. The rearrangement uses TRBV7-2 and TRBJ2-3; D is possibly TRBD1 or TRBD2 (5 bases each). Germline loops: CDR1 SGHTA, CDR2 FQGNSA. The CDR3 runs 16 residues. V was trimmed by 3 bases and J by 3 bases, leaving 16 bases between them. Here the CDR3 reads CASSFGVTGRTDTQYF. CDR3 DNA sequence: TGTGCCAGCAGCTTTGGTGTGACGGGACGGACAGATACGCAGTATTTT.

Only a few counts were recorded for this clonotype. The chain carries TRBV9 and TRBJ2-7, with TRBD1 identical over 11 bases. Trimming took 0 bases from V and 5 from J; bases not matched to a gene: 4. The CDR3 sequence is 15 residues long. Germline CDR1 SGDLS, CDR2 YYNGEE. In nucleotides, the CDR3 is TGTGCCAGCAGCGTAGGCAGGACAGGGGGCAACGAGCAGTACTTC. Encoded protein: CASSVGRTGGNEQYF.

A word on this clonotype: A much larger clone is a single base away; this may be a read error. The chain is built from TRBV6-4 and TRBJ1-3; D is unclear. The CDR3 runs to 14 residues. Germline V CDR1 and CDR2: MRHNA, SNTAGT. The CDR3 nucleotides are TGTGCCAGCAACCCGACCTTGGCTGGAAACACCAAATATTTT. Translation gives CASNPTLAGNTKYF.

This clonotype was seen ten or more times. The V gene is TRBV5-1, the J gene TRBJ2-7; no reliable D call. Germline V lookup: CDR1 SGHRS, CDR2 YFSETQ. The length of the CDR3 is 14 residues. The germline V and J ends were trimmed by 0 bases and 5 bases, with 12 bases remaining between them. CDR3 nucleotide sequence: TGCGCCAGCAGCTTGGCCGGTAGTGGACACGAGCAGTACTTC. It codes for CASSLAGSGHEQYF.

This clonotype was detected ten times or more. The rearrangement links TRBV5-1 to TRBJ2-1; no definite D call. CDR1 is SGHRS, CDR2 YFSETQ, per germline. This CDR3 spans 12 amino acids. Trimming cost V 5 bases and J 7 bases, with 10 bases left between them. In DNA, the CDR3 is TGCGCCAGCAGTTATGTGTATAATGAGCAGTTCTTC. Translated, it gives CASSYVYNEQFF.

The chain employs TRBV5-6 and TRBJ2-7; D gene unclear. The CDR3 runs to 13 residues. Trimming removed 0 bases from V and 6 bases from J, with 10 bases in between. CDR1 and CDR2 (germline): SGHDT, YYEEEE. CDR3 DNA sequence: TGTGCCAGCAGCTTGGACGGACCCCGCGAGCAGTACTTC. Amino acids: CASSLDGPREQYF.

This clonotype was picked up a small number of times. This chain uses TRBV20-1 with TRBJ1-4; D ambiguous. The CDR3 spans 14 residues. Germline CDR1 and CDR2: DFQATT and SNEGSKA (reference sequence). Between the trimmed V and J ends, which lost 3 bases and 6 bases, there was a span of 14 bases. The CDR3 nucleotides read TGCAGTGCTAGGAATAGGCGGCAGGATGAAAAACTGTTTTTT. Encoded protein: CSARNRRQDEKLFF.

J is TRBJ2-1 and V is TRBV4-2; the match to TRBD1 covers 9 bases. Germline V lookup: CDR1 LGHNA, CDR2 YNFKEQ. Trimming took 4 bases from V and 7 from J; bases not matched to a gene: 17. This CDR3 spans 18 amino acids. CDR3: CASSRMDRGGGAKNEQFF. In DNA, the CDR3 is TGTGCCAGCAGCCGCATGGACAGGGGCGGGGGTGCTAAGAATGAGCAGTTCTTC.

This clonotype was picked up a small number of times. CDR3 amino acids: CASSQDRYEKLFF. The DNA of the CDR3 is TGTGCCAGCAGCCAAGATCGCTATGAAAAACTGTTTTTT. The V gene is TRBV3-1, the J gene TRBJ1-4; D is uncertain. The CDR3 covers 13 residues. The V end was cut by 0 bases, the J end by 6 bases, with 5 bases between. Germline CDR1 LGHDT, CDR2 YNNKEL (reference sequence).

V gene TRBV12-3 or TRBV12-4 combines with J gene TRBJ2-1, with 9 positions matching TRBD1. This CDR3 is 16 amino acids long. J lost 8 bases, V lost 4 bases, and 12 bases had no gene match. The CDR3 loop reads CASSSAGTGIIDEQFF. CDR3 DNA sequence: TGTGCCAGCAGTTCTGCCGGGACAGGGATTATCGATGAGCAGTTCTTC.